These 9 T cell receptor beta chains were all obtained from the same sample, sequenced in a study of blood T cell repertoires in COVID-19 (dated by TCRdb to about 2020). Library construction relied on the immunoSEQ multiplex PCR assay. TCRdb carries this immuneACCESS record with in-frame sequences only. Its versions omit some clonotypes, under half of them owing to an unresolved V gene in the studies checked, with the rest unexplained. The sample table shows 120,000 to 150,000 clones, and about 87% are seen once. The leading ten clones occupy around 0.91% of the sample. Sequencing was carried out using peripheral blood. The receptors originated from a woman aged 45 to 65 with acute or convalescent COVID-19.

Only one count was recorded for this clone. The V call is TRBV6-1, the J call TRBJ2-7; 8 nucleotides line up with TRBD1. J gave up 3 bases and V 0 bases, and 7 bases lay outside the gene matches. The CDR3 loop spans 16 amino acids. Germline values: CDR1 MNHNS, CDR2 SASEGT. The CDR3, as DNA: TGTGCCAGCAGTGAAGCTACGGCAGGGGGCCTCTACGAGCAGTACTTC. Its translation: CASSEATAGGLYEQYF.

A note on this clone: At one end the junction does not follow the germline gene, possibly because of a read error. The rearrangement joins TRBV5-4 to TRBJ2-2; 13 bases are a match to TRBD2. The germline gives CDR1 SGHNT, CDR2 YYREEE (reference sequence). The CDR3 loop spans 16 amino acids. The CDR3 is CASRLGLAGSTGELFF. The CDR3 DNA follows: TGTGCCAGCAGATTGGGACTAGCGGGGAGCACCGGGGAGCTGTTTTTT.

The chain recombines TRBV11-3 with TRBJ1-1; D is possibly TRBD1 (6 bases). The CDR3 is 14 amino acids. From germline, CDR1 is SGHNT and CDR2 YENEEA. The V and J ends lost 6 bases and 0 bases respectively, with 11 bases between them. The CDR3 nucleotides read TGTGCCAGCAGTCCCACAGGGTTGAACACTGAAGCTTTCTTT. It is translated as CASSPTGLNTEAFF. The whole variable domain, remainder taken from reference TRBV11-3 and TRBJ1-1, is EAGVVQSPRYKIIEKKQPVAFWCNPISGHNTLYWYLQNLGQGPELLIRYENEEAVDDSQLPKDRFSAERLKGVDSTLKIQPAELGDSAVYLCASSPTGLNTEAFFGQGTRLTVV.

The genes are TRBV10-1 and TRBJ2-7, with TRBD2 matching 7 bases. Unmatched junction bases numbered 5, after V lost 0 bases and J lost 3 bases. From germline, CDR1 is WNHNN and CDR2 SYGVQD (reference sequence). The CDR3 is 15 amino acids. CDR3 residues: CASSESGGGYYEQYF. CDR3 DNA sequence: TGCGCCAGCAGTGAGTCGGGGGGGGGTTACTACGAGCAGTACTTC.

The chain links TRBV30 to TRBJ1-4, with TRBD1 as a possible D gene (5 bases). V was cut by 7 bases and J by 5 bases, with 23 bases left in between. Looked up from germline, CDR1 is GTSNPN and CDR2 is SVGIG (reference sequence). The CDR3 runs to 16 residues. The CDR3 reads CAFSPLSGGTNEKLFF. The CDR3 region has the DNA TGTGCCTTTTCCCCTCTTTCAGGAGGGACGAATGAAAAACTGTTTTTT.

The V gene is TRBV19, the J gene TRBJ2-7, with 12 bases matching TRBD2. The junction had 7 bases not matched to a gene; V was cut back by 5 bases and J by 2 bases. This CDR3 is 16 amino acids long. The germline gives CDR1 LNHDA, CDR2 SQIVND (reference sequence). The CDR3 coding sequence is TGTGCCAGTAGTCCGAGACTAGCGGGAGATCCCTACGAGCAGTACTTC. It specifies CASSPRLAGDPYEQYF.

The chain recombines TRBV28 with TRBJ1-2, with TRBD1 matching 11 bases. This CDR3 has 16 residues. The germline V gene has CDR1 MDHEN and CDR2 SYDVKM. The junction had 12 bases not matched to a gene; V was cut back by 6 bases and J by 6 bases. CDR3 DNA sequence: TGTGCCAGCAGCTACAGGACAGGGGGCCTCCTAGATGGCTACACCTTC. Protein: CASSYRTGGLLDGYTF.

The DNA for the CDR3 is TGTGCCAGCAGCCAGAATCGACAGGGTTCAGATACGCAGTATTTT. The encoded protein is CASSQNRQGSDTQYF. The chain links TRBV7-9 to TRBJ2-3, with 7 bases lining up with TRBD1. The V segment lost 5 bases and the J segment 4 bases; nucleotides outside the gene matches: 9. CDR1 SEHNR and CDR2 FQNEAQ come from the germline V gene (reference sequence). CDR3 length: 15 amino acids. The full variable domain, with the rest looked up from reference TRBV7-9 and TRBJ2-3, is DTGVSQNPRHKITKRGQNVTFRCDPISEHNRLYWYRQTLGQGPEFLTYFQNEAQLEKSRLLSDRFSAERPKGSFSTLEIQRTEQGDSAMYLCASSQNRQGSDTQYFGPGTRLTVL.

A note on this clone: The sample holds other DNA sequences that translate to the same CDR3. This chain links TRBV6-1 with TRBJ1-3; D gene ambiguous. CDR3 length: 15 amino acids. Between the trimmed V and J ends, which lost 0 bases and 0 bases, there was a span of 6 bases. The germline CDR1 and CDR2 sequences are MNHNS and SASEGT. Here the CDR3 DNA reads TGTGCCAGCAGTGAAGCGCACAGCTCTGGAAACACCATATATTTT. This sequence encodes CASSEAHSSGNTIYF.